This entry features one T cell receptor (beta chain) sequence. Some clones are missing from TCRdb's copy, which holds only in-frame ones; the method was immunoSEQ multiplex PCR. The sample yields over 150,000 clones, approximately 85% seen once. Participants, about 18 to 90 years old, spanned around 25 US areas. Participants' own reports of clinical history determined their cohort assignment. Cohort 3 donors counted as recovered after two negative PCRs, clearance, or resolved symptoms. The CDR3 totals 14 residues. The germline V gene encodes CDR1 SNHLY and CDR2 FYNNEI. V was shortened by 6 bases and J by 2 bases, with 13 bases between the two germline ends. The data were taken from a study of blood T cell repertoires in COVID-19.

The rearrangement joins TRBV2 to TRBJ1-2; D might be TRBD1 (5 bases). The sequence came from a man aged 35-49 years who had recovered from COVID-19. The specimen was PBMCs or T cells enriched from blood (not recorded which). The CDR3 DNA is TGTGCCAGCAGACCCCGGGGGGGGAACTATGGCTACACCTTC. Amino acid sequence: CASRPRGGNYGYTF.